Below are 26 T cell receptor beta chains sequenced from a single sample in a study of T cells in Graves' hyperthyroidism and ophthalmopathy. Regions amplified from RNA transcripts were the TCR beta CDR3 regions. The HTBI primer set served for first-round RT-PCR of the TCR CDR3. TCRdb passed the multiplex PCR reads through MiXCR, listing each CDR3 protein once. This table holds a few hundred thousand distinct CDR3 sequences, 15% to 20% found once. The source material was blood. The receptor set was obtained from a woman aged 40 to 50 with Graves' ophthalmopathy.

This clonotype occurred many times. This sequence joins TRBV20-1 and TRBJ1-1; 8 nucleotides align to TRBD1. V was clipped by 4 bases and J by 0 bases; unmatched bases: 4. The germline CDR1 and CDR2 sequences are DFQATT and SNEGSKA (reference sequence). CDR3 length: 14 residues. CDR3 loop: CSAIWTGMNTEAFF. In DNA, the CDR3 is TGCAGTGCTATCTGGACAGGGATGAACACTGAAGCTTTCTTT.

This clonotype came up many times. CDR3 sequence (DNA): TGTGCCAGCAGTTTATCAGCGGGGGGTTCGCCCCAGCATTTT. Translation: CASSLSAGGSPQHF. The V call is TRBV27, the J call TRBJ1-5, with D tentatively TRBD1 (5 bases). Germline lookup yields CDR1 MNHEY and CDR2 SMNVEV (reference sequence). The CDR3 runs to 14 residues. The V end was cut by 0 bases, the J end by 9 bases, with 12 bases between.

The table lists this clonotype with a few counts. The CDR3 here is CASSSNRGRVPENYGYTF. CDR3 nucleotide sequence: TGTGCCAGCAGCTCAAACAGGGGGCGAGTCCCCGAGAACTATGGCTACACCTTC. The chain uses TRBV11-1 and TRBJ1-2, with 9 positions matching TRBD1. This CDR3 comprises 18 residues. The trim removed 4 bases at V and 2 bases at J, leaving 14 bases unmatched. CDR1 and CDR2 (germline): SGHAT, FQDESV (reference sequence).

This clonotype was counted many times. V is TRBV20-1 and J is TRBJ2-2; 7 bases fit TRBD2. The length of the CDR3 is 16 residues. J was trimmed by 2 bases and V by 5 bases; bases with no gene match: 11. Germline loops: CDR1 DFQATT, CDR2 SNEGSKA (reference sequence). The CDR3 here is CSAFGRLADNTGELFF. The DNA for the CDR3 is TGCAGTGCTTTTGGGCGGCTAGCGGATAACACCGGGGAGCTGTTTTTT.

This clonotype was picked up many times. The gene calls are TRBV2 and TRBJ1-2; D perhaps matches TRBD1 (6 bases). Germline V gene sequence: CDR1 SNHLY, CDR2 FYNNEI. This CDR3 has 14 amino acids. Between the trimmed V and J ends, which lost 3 bases and 4 bases, there was a span of 12 bases. The DNA of the CDR3 is TGTGCCAGCAGTGACCAGGGGTTTAGCTATGGCTACACCTTC. It encodes CASSDQGFSYGYTF.

The CDR3 DNA is TGTGCCAGCAGTGTTGCCCACCCGGCGGGCAATCAGCCCCAGCATTTT. Translating gives CASSVAHPAGNQPQHF. This chain connects TRBV2 to TRBJ1-5; unclear D gene. The V end lost 4 bases, the J end lost 2 bases, and 15 bases lay between the germline ends. Germline CDR1 and CDR2: SNHLY and FYNNEI. CDR3 length equals 16 residues.

This clonotype was counted a single time. V is TRBV30 and J is TRBJ2-5; maybe TRBD2 (6 bases). Per germline, CDR1 GTSNPN and CDR2 SVGIG (reference sequence). V was pared by 1 base and J by 4 bases, with 10 bases between. The CDR3 loop spans 13 amino acids. CDR3 sequence: CAWSGGLRETQYF. CDR3 sequence (DNA): TGTGCCTGGAGTGGAGGACTAAGAGAGACCCAGTACTTC.

The chain has TRBV15 and TRBJ2-3; perhaps TRBD1 as D (5 bases). The germline CDR1 and CDR2 sequences are LNHNV and YYDKDF (reference sequence). The CDR3 loop spans 16 amino acids. V lost 1 base to trimming and J lost 2 bases, with 13 bases between them. CDR3 in DNA: TGTGCCACCAGCAGAGCGACAGCCTGGAACACAGATACGCAGTATTTT. Protein sequence: CATSRATAWNTDTQYF.

This clonotype was recorded many times. V gene TRBV11-2 combines with J gene TRBJ1-3; no firm D call. This CDR3 spans 15 amino acids. The germline gives CDR1 SGHAT, CDR2 FQNNGV. V lost 1 base and J 4 bases, leaving 11 bases between the germline ends. Here the CDR3 DNA reads TGTGCCAGCAGCTTAGGGCAGGCGGGAGGAAACACCATATATTTT. The encoded protein is CASSLGQAGGNTIYF.

This clonotype was picked up many times. This chain links TRBV12-3 or TRBV12-4 with TRBJ2-7; 12 bases line up with TRBD2. V shed 6 bases, J shed 5 bases, and the junction held 8 bases outside the gene matches. This CDR3 is 15 amino acids long. The CDR3 bases are TGTGCCAGCAGACCCCGACTAGCGGGAGACCACGAGCAGTACTTC. Protein sequence: CASRPRLAGDHEQYF.

The CDR3 loop reads CASSYGSLVEQPQHF. The DNA for the CDR3 is TGTGCCAGTAGTTACGGGTCTTTGGTTGAACAGCCCCAGCATTTT. The V gene is TRBV19, the J gene TRBJ1-5, with D hard to call. The CDR3 contains 15 residues. Germline V gene sequence: CDR1 LNHDA, CDR2 SQIVND (reference sequence). Trimming stripped 5 bases from V and 7 bases from J, with 18 bases between.

This chain connects TRBV10-3 to TRBJ1-2; a weak D match, TRBD1 (6 bases). The CDR3 is 15 residues long. V dropped 0 bases and J dropped 2 bases, with 10 bases sitting between them. Per the germline V gene, CDR1 is ENHRY and CDR2 is SYGVKD. The CDR3 sequence: CAISESRDRNYGYTF. CDR3 in DNA: TGTGCCATCAGTGAGTCGAGAGACAGGAACTATGGCTACACCTTC.

This clonotype was counted ten times or more. V gene TRBV28 combines with J gene TRBJ1-1; D remains ambiguous. This CDR3 has 14 residues. Per germline, CDR1 MDHEN and CDR2 SYDVKM. Deletions cut 8 bases from V and 1 base from J, with 14 bases between. The CDR3 DNA follows: TGTGCCAGCGGCCAGTGGGTAGGGAACACTGAAGCTTTCTTT. Translation gives CASGQWVGNTEAFF.

This clonotype has at least ten counts. The chain uses TRBV30 and TRBJ2-5, with D possibly matching TRBD2 (5 bases). The V end was cut by 2 bases, the J end by 6 bases, with 13 bases between. The length of the CDR3 is 13 residues. Germline assignment: CDR1 GTSNPN and CDR2 SVGIG (reference sequence). In DNA, the CDR3 is TGTGCCTGGAGTCTGGGGAGATGGCAGACCCAGTACTTC. Its protein product is CAWSLGRWQTQYF.

This clonotype was counted at least ten times. The gene calls are TRBV6-1 and TRBJ2-7; possible D gene TRBD2, 5 bases. The CDR3 runs to 12 residues. V was clipped by 10 bases and J by 3 bases, with 13 bases between them. The V gene's germline CDR1 is MNHNS and CDR2 SASEGT. CDR3 in amino acids: CATSQRIYEQYF. The CDR3 DNA follows: TGTGCCACGAGTCAGCGGATCTACGAGCAGTACTTC.

CDR3 in DNA: TGCAGTGCTACAAGACTAGCGGCCCAAGAGACCCAGTACTTC. Translating it yields CSATRLAAQETQYF. The V gene is TRBV20-1, the J gene TRBJ2-5; TRBD2 agrees at 9 bases. Germline loops: CDR1 DFQATT, CDR2 SNEGSKA (reference sequence). J gave up 1 base and V 4 bases, and 4 bases lay outside the gene matches. The CDR3 consists of 14 residues.

This clonotype was picked up many times. This chain joins TRBV20-1 and TRBJ2-7, with 14 bases aligning to TRBD2. Trimming at V came to 5 bases and at J to 8 bases, leaving 8 bases not matched to a gene. CDR1 is DFQATT and CDR2 is SNEGSKA in the germline V gene (reference sequence). The CDR3 extends over 14 amino acids. Written as DNA, the CDR3 is TGCAGTGCTGGGACCGGGACTAGCGGGAGTCAGCAGTACTTC. Encoded protein: CSAGTGTSGSQQYF.

This clonotype was picked up many times. The rearrangement links TRBV12-3 or TRBV12-4 to TRBJ2-1; 11 bases fit TRBD2. The CDR3 totals 15 residues. The junction had 6 bases not matched to a gene; V was cut back by 5 bases and J by 6 bases. CDR3 in amino acids: CASSRRLAGSNEQFF. In nucleotides, the CDR3 is TGTGCCAGCAGTCGCCGACTAGCGGGAAGCAATGAGCAGTTCTTC.

This clonotype was picked up many times. The chain combines TRBV6-2 or TRBV6-3 with TRBJ1-1; tentatively, D is TRBD1 (5 bases). The CDR3 is 13 amino acids. Trimming removed 8 bases from V and 7 bases from J, with 17 bases in between. Germline CDR1 and CDR2: MNHEY and SVGEGT. The CDR3 spells CASGGWRTNEAFF. CDR3 DNA: TGTGCCAGCGGGGGTTGGAGGACGAATGAAGCTTTCTTT.

Many counts were recorded for this clonotype. The chain couples TRBV6-5 to TRBJ2-7; D unresolved. Trimming shortened V by 0 bases and J by 3 bases, and 12 bases separated the two germline ends. The CDR3 loop spans 15 amino acids. Germline V gene sequence: CDR1 MNHEY, CDR2 SVGAGI. This CDR3 is CASSYSGKIDYEQYF. DNA of the CDR3: TGTGCCAGCAGTTACTCGGGGAAGATCGACTACGAGCAGTACTTC.

The sample holds many counts of this clonotype. This chain links TRBV20-1 with TRBJ2-2; 10 bases line up with TRBD2. The V gene's germline CDR1 is DFQATT and CDR2 SNEGSKA (reference sequence). There are 15 residues in the CDR3. Trimming at V came to 2 bases and at J to 4 bases, leaving 4 bases not matched to a gene. The CDR3 nucleotides read TGCAGTGCTAGAAGGCTAGCGGGAGTCACCGGGGAGCTGTTTTTT. Protein: CSARRLAGVTGELFF.

The chain joins TRBV28 to TRBJ1-2, with a possible D match to TRBD1 (5 bases). Germline assignment: CDR1 MDHEN and CDR2 SYDVKM. This CDR3 has 15 residues. V lost 6 bases, J lost 0 bases, and 14 bases lay in between. The CDR3 sequence: CASSLTGSANYGYTF. CDR3 DNA sequence: TGTGCCAGCAGCCTTACAGGTTCCGCTAACTATGGCTACACCTTC.

In its sample, this clonotype was seen many times. The V gene is TRBV2, the J gene TRBJ1-2; 7 bases map to TRBD1. The V gene's germline CDR1 is SNHLY and CDR2 FYNNEI. This CDR3 has 14 residues. J lost 4 bases, V lost 6 bases, and 8 bases had no gene match. As DNA, the CDR3 is TGTGCCAGCAGGACAGAGACAGGGTTCTATGGCTACACCTTC. It translates to CASRTETGFYGYTF.

This clonotype occurred many times. The genes are TRBV20-1 and TRBJ2-5; either TRBD1 or TRBD2 may supply D (5 bases each). This CDR3 region has 16 residues. CDR1 and CDR2 from the germline V gene are DFQATT and SNEGSKA (reference sequence). V was pared by 0 bases and J by 1 base, with 15 bases between. The CDR3 region is CSARDLGSRGQETQYF. The DNA of the CDR3 is TGCAGTGCTAGAGATCTCGGGTCGAGGGGCCAAGAGACCCAGTACTTC.

This clonotype occurred many times. This rearrangement joins TRBV6-2 or TRBV6-3 to TRBJ2-7; 8 bases map to TRBD1. Germline V gene sequence: CDR1 MNHEY, CDR2 SVGEGT. This CDR3 spans 16 amino acids. Trimming took 9 bases from V and 6 from J; bases not matched to a gene: 19. The CDR3 DNA is TGTGCCAGTAACTTCGTAGAGGGGACAGGAGAGATCGAGCAGTACTTC. It yields the protein CASNFVEGTGEIEQYF.

This clonotype was seen many times. The V and J genes are TRBV28 and TRBJ1-5; D possibly corresponds to TRBD1 (5 bases). The CDR3 covers 14 residues. Trimming took 6 bases from V and 2 from J, leaving 11 bases between them. CDR1 MDHEN and CDR2 SYDVKM come from the germline V gene. The CDR3 coding sequence is TGTGCCAGCAGAACCCAGGGTCGCAATCAGCCCCAGCATTTT. Translating it yields CASRTQGRNQPQHF. The full variable domain, with the rest looked up from reference TRBV28 and TRBJ1-5, is DVKVTQSSRYLVKRTGEKVFLECVQDMDHENMFWYRQDPGLGLRLIYFSYDVKMKEKGDIPEGYSVSREKKERFSLILESASTNQTSMYLCASRTQGRNQPQHFGDGTRLSIL.